These T cell receptor beta chains were read from a single sample in a study of T cells in localized non-small cell lung cancer. TCRdb's table, derived via immunoSEQ multiplex PCR, lists solely in-frame clones and lacks some. The repertoire holds 75,000 to 80,000 clones, with 88% as singletons. The source material was peripheral blood, sampled before any cancer treatment. The source is a woman aged 35 to 69 with stage I squamous cell lung carcinoma. Each CDR3 is given with its conserved first and last residue. D genes are given only for firm matches. Not all rows give a size; the values are once, few, many and, for expanded clones, a class.

D gene	V gene	clone size	J gene	CDR3 protein	CDR3 DNA
-	TRBV2	-	TRBJ2-5	CASKRGQETQYF	TGTGCCAGCAAGCGAGGGCAAGAGACCCAGTACTTC
TRBD1	TRBV19	once	TRBJ2-7	CASSFSGTGGDRQYF	TGTGCCAGTAGTTTCTCCGGGACAGGGGGCGATAGGCAGTACTTC
-	TRBV29-1	-	TRBJ2-5	CSVEEGGGGGYQETQYF	TGCAGCGTTGAAGAAGGAGGGGGCGGGGGGTACCAAGAGACCCAGTACTTC
-	TRBV9	once	TRBJ1-1	CASSARLGGSARNTEAFF	TGTGCCAGCAGCGCCCGATTGGGCGGATCCGCTAGGAACACTGAAGCTTTCTTT
TRBD1	TRBV5-1	-	TRBJ2-5	CASSSGQGDRETQYF	TGCGCCAGCAGCTCCGGACAGGGGGACCGAGAGACCCAGTACTTC
-	TRBV5-4	few	TRBJ1-2	CASSLNSNYGYTF	TGTGCCAGCAGCTTGAACTCTAACTATGGCTACACCTTC
TRBD2	TRBV2	-	TRBJ2-7	CASKKGTSGGYEQYF	TGTGCCAGCAAAAAGGGGACTAGCGGGGGGTACGAGCAGTACTTC
TRBD1	TRBV18	-	TRBJ2-1	CASSLILPTGTVNEQFF	TGTGCCAGCTCACTGATTTTACCGACAGGGACGGTCAATGAGCAGTTCTTC
-	TRBV9	-	TRBJ2-7	CASSVDGVSYEQYF	TGTGCCAGCAGCGTAGATGGGGTCTCGTACGAGCAGTACTTC
-	TRBV6-5	few	TRBJ1-6	CASSYGQGGSPLHF	TGTGCCAGCAGTTACGGGCAGGGCGGTTCACCCCTCCACTTT
-	TRBV27	-	TRBJ2-5	CASSFQGGRQETQYF	TGTGCCAGCAGTTTTCAGGGGGGCCGACAAGAGACCCAGTACTTC
-	TRBV5-1	-	TRBJ1-3	CASSLTGNTIYF	TGCGCCAGCAGCCTGACTGGAAACACCATATATTTT
-	TRBV19	-	TRBJ2-3	CATSRLDTQYF	TGTGCCACCAGTCGATTGGATACGCAGTATTTT
TRBD1	TRBV19	-	TRBJ1-1	CASSMDRGTEAFF	TGTGCCAGTAGTATGGACAGGGGGACTGAAGCTTTCTTT
TRBD1	TRBV14	-	TRBJ2-5	CASSQWDSQETQYF	TGTGCCAGCAGCCAATGGGACAGCCAAGAGACCCAGTACTTC
-	TRBV25-1	-	TRBJ1-1	CASSDNTGIRTEAFF	TGTGCCAGCAGTGACAATACAGGGATCAGGACTGAAGCTTTCTTT
-	TRBV19	few	TRBJ1-5	CASNGREGNQPQHF	TGTGCCAGTAATGGCAGGGAAGGCAATCAGCCCCAGCATTTT
TRBD1	TRBV9	-	TRBJ1-6	CASSWQGVDSPLHF	TGTGCCAGCAGTTGGCAGGGGGTGGATTCACCCCTCCACTTT
-	TRBV6-1	-	TRBJ2-5	CASSEETQYF	TGTGCCAGCAGTGAGGAGACCCAGTACTTC
TRBD2	TRBV6-1	-	TRBJ2-5	CASAGLAYETQYF	TGTGCCAGCGCGGGACTAGCGTACGAGACCCAGTACTTC
-	TRBV5-8	-	TRBJ2-2	CASSSDTGELFF	TGTGCCAGCAGCTCGGACACCGGGGAGCTGTTTTTT
-	TRBV5-1	-	TRBJ2-7	CASSFRDAAYEQYF	TGCGCCAGCAGCTTCCGGGACGCGGCCTACGAGCAGTACTTC
-	TRBV2	-	TRBJ1-1	CASSPGAGDTEAFF	TGTGCCAGCAGTCCAGGGGCGGGGGACACTGAAGCTTTCTTT
TRBD1	TRBV29-1	-	TRBJ1-2	CSVGTGYNYGYTF	TGCAGCGTCGGGACAGGGTATAACTATGGCTACACCTTC
TRBD1	TRBV5-1	-	TRBJ1-2	CASSSGQGGGYTF	TGCGCCAGCAGCTCGGGACAGGGGGGTGGCTACACCTTC
-	TRBV30	-	TRBJ1-4	CAWSALKQGTSVKLFF	TGTGCCTGGAGTGCCCTCAAACAGGGAACGAGCGTAAAACTGTTTTTT